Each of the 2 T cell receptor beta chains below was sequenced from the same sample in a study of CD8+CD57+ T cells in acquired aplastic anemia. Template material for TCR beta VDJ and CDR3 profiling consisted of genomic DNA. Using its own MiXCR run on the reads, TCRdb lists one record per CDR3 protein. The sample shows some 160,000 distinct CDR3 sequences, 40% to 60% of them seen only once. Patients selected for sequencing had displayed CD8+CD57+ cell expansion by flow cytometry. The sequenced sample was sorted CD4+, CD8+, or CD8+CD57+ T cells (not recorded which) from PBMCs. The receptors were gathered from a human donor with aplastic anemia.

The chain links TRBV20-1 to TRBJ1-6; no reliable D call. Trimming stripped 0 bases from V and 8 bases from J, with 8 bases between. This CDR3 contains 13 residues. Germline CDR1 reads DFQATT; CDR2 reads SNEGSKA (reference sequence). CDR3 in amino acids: CSARDRRDSPLHF. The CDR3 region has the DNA TGCAGTGCTAGAGATCGGCGAGATTCACCCCTCCACTTT.

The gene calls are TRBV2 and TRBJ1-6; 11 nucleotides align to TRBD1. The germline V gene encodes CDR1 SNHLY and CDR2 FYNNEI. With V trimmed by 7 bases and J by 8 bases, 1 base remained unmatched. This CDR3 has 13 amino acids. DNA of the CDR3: TGTGCCAGCATGGGACAGGGGGATTCACCCCTCCACTTT. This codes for CASMGQGDSPLHF.